These 11 T cell receptor beta chains originate from one sample sequenced in a study of T cell responses to AZD1222 COVID-19 vaccine. Repertoires were generated with immunoSEQ multiplex PCR, while TCRdb's copy carries only in-frame clones and drops some. The top ten hold approximately 1.5% of the sample, which has approximately 150,000 clones, about nine tenths seen once. The sample in question was peripheral blood, obtained on day 0 of AZD1222 vaccination. The receptor source for this set is an adult in good health.

The rearrangement uses TRBV2 and TRBJ2-3; TRBD2 agrees at 8 bases. The CDR3 extends over 16 amino acids. Germline CDR1 reads SNHLY; CDR2 reads FYNNEI. Unmatched junction bases numbered 13, after V lost 6 bases and J lost 5 bases. Written as DNA, the CDR3 is TGTGCCAGCAGCGGGGGGGACAAGGGCTCCGGAGATACGCAGTATTTT. Amino acids: CASSGGDKGSGDTQYF.

The chain employs TRBV30 and TRBJ1-1; 8 positions match TRBD1. The CDR3 is made up of 14 amino acids. Germline CDR1 GTSNPN, CDR2 SVGIG (reference sequence). Trimming cost V 7 bases and J 4 bases; bases outside gene matches: 11. CDR3 residues: CASPRTGSATEAFF. The CDR3 DNA follows: TGTGCCTCCCCTCGGACAGGGTCGGCCACTGAAGCTTTCTTT.

This rearrangement joins TRBV18 to TRBJ1-5, with a weak D call TRBD1 (6 bases). The length of the CDR3 is 15 residues. Trimming took off 3 bases at V and 3 bases at J, with 12 bases between the two ends. Germline CDR1 KGHSH, CDR2 LQKENI. CDR3 in amino acids: CASSPPGAPNQPQHF. In DNA form, the CDR3 reads TGTGCCAGCTCACCGCCGGGGGCTCCCAATCAGCCCCAGCATTTT.

This chain uses TRBV24-1 with TRBJ2-5; D uncertain. The CDR3 sequence is 17 residues long. Germline-derived CDR1 and CDR2 are KGHDR and SFDVKD. V was clipped by 2 bases and J by 5 bases, with 20 bases between them. CDR3 region: CATSDSGSSAIVETQYF. The DNA for the CDR3 is TGTGCCACCAGTGATTCAGGAAGTTCGGCCATTGTGGAGACCCAGTACTTC.

V and J are TRBV19 and TRBJ1-2; D gene ambiguous. CDR1 is LNHDA and CDR2 is SQIVND in the germline V gene (reference sequence). The CDR3 runs to 10 residues. Between the trimmed V and J ends, which lost 6 bases and 4 bases, there was a span of 3 bases. CDR3 DNA sequence: TGTGCCAGTAGGCTCTATGGCTACACCTTC. Its protein is CASRLYGYTF.

The chain couples TRBV5-8 to TRBJ1-1, with D perhaps matching TRBD1 (5 bases). Trimming pared 4 bases from V and 1 base from J, leaving 17 bases between. Per the germline V gene, CDR1 is SGHTS and CDR2 is YDEGEE. The CDR3 is made up of 16 amino acids. CDR3 amino acids: CASSLGTPATNTEAFF. CDR3 DNA sequence: TGTGCCAGCAGCCTAGGGACTCCGGCTACGAACACTGAAGCTTTCTTT.

This clone has just a few counts. At one end, the junction sequence differs from germline, possibly due to a read error. The chain couples TRBV12-5 to TRBJ2-3; D tentatively reads TRBD1 or TRBD2 (5 bases each). The germline V gene has CDR1 LGHNT and CDR2 FRNRAP. The CDR3 sequence is 12 residues long. The CDR3 sequence: CASGWTGTPTDF. CDR3 in DNA: TGTGCTAGTGGTTGGACCGGGACCCCAACGGATTTT.

This sequence joins TRBV19 and TRBJ1-6; no clear D gene. Germline V gene lookup returns CDR1 LNHDA and CDR2 SQIVND (reference sequence). V shed 2 bases and J shed 8 bases, with 16 bases lying between them. The CDR3 has 16 residues. The CDR3 sequence: CASSIIPGATYSPLHF. The CDR3 nucleotides are TGTGCCAGTAGTATAATACCGGGAGCCACCTATTCACCCCTCCACTTT.

V usage is TRBV7-9 and J usage is TRBJ2-1; no firm D call. V lost 1 base to trimming and J lost 9 bases, with 7 bases between them. The CDR3 sequence is 12 residues long. Germline assignment: CDR1 SEHNR and CDR2 FQNEAQ (reference sequence). CDR3 region: CASSLDFTEQFF. CDR3 sequence (DNA): TGTGCCAGCAGCTTAGATTTTACTGAGCAGTTCTTC.

The V gene is TRBV7-2, the J gene TRBJ2-3, with TRBD2 matching 7 bases. Germline values: CDR1 SGHTA, CDR2 FQGNSA. V shed 5 bases, J shed 1 base, and the junction held 9 bases outside the gene matches. The CDR3 covers 16 residues. The DNA for the CDR3 is TGTGCCAGCAGCCGCAACGATGGGGGGGGCACAGATACGCAGTATTTT. It specifies CASSRNDGGGTDTQYF.

This clone has a handful of counts. The J gene is TRBJ1-5, the V gene TRBV2; D may be TRBD1 (5 bases). Germline assignment: CDR1 SNHLY and CDR2 FYNNEI. The CDR3 runs 13 residues. V lost 7 bases to trimming and J lost 4 bases, with 11 bases between them. CDR3 protein: CASKRGENQPQHF. The CDR3 coding sequence is TGTGCCAGCAAGAGAGGGGAGAATCAGCCCCAGCATTTT.